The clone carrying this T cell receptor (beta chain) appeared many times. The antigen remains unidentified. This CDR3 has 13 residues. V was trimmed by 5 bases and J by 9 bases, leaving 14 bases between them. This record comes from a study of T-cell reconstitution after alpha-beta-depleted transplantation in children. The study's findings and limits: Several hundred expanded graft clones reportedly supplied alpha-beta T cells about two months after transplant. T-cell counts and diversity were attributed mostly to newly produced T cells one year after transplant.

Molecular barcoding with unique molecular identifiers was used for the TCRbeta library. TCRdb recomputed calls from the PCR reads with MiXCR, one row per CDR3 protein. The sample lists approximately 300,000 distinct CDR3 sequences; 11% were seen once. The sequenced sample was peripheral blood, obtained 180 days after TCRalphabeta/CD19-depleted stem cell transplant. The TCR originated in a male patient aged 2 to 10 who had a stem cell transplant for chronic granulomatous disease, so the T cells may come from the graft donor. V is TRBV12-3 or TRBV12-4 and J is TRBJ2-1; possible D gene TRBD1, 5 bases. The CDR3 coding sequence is TGTGCCAGCAGTAAACAGGTTTTGCGTGAGCAGTTCTTC. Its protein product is CASSKQVLREQFF.